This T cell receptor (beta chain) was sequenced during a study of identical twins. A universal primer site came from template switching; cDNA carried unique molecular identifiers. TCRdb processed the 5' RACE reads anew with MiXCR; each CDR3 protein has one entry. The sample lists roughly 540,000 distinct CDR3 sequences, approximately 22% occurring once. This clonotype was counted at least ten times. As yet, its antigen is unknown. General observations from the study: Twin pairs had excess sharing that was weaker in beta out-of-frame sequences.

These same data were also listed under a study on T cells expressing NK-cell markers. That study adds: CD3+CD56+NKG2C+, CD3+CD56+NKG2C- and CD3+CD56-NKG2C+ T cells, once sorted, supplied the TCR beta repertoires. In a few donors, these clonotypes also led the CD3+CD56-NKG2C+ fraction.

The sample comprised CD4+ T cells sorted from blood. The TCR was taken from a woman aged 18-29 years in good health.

The DNA for the CDR3 is TGCAGTGCTAGAGCCAGCAGCTTCTATGGCTACACCTTC. Translated, it gives CSARASSFYGYTF. V and J are TRBV20-1 and TRBJ1-2; D unclear. V was clipped by 1 base and J by 4 bases, with 10 bases between them. CDR1 is DFQATT and CDR2 is SNEGSKA in the germline V gene (reference sequence). The length of the CDR3 is 13 residues.